These 13 T cell receptor beta chains originate from one sample sequenced in a study of cytomegalovirus exposure and HLA in healthy donors. The study ran its PCR with 60 Vbeta and 13 Jbeta primers. Sequencing was performed with immunoSEQ multiplex PCR; in TCRdb, only in-frame clones are kept and a portion is missing. The sample lists roughly 120,000 clones, around four fifths occurring once. The sequencing sample was made of PBMCs. The receptor set was obtained from a male donor in good health and CMV-seropositive.

This clone was seen only once. One junction end disagrees with the germline gene, perhaps due to a read error. The V and J genes are TRBV5-1 and TRBJ1-1; D remains ambiguous. The CDR3 totals 12 residues. In germline, CDR1 is SGHRS, CDR2 YFSETQ. The CDR3 DNA follows: TGCGCCAGCAACTTGGGAGGAACTGAAGCTTTCTTT. Translating gives CASNLGGTEAFF.

This clone showed up just a few times. The chain links TRBV19 to TRBJ1-2; D call uncertain. Trimming pared 6 bases from V and 5 bases from J, leaving 19 bases between. The CDR3 loop spans 15 amino acids. Germline-derived CDR1 and CDR2 are LNHDA and SQIVND (reference sequence). The chain's CDR3 is CASSPRVWAEYGYTF. Here the CDR3 DNA reads TGTGCCAGTAGCCCGAGGGTTTGGGCGGAATATGGCTACACCTTC.

The chain couples TRBV9 to TRBJ1-3; 8 bases are a match to TRBD1. The CDR3 has 16 amino acids. J lost 0 bases, V lost 0 bases, and 2 bases had no gene match. Germline V gene sequence: CDR1 SGDLS, CDR2 YYNGEE. For the CDR3, the DNA is TGTGCCAGCAGCGTAGGGACAGGGAACTCTGGAAACACCATATATTTT. It codes for CASSVGTGNSGNTIYF.

The chain employs TRBV27 and TRBJ2-1; no firm D call. Germline V gives CDR1 MNHEY, CDR2 SMNVEV (reference sequence). Trimming took 3 bases from V and 5 from J, leaving 8 bases between them. The CDR3 runs 13 residues. The CDR3 nucleotides are TGTGCCAGCAGTTTTAGCCGGAACAATGAGCAGTTCTTC. Translating it yields CASSFSRNNEQFF.

The V gene is TRBV11-1, the J gene TRBJ1-1; D is unclear. Germline V lookup: CDR1 SGHAT, CDR2 FQDESV (reference sequence). The ends were cut back, 1 base at V and 6 bases at J, with 12 bases in the middle. The CDR3 runs 14 residues. CDR3 sequence (DNA): TGTGCCAGCAGCTTAGGGGGAGGCGTGTCTGAAGCTTTCTTT. This sequence encodes CASSLGGGVSEAFF.

The V gene is TRBV27, the J gene TRBJ2-3, with D possibly TRBD1 on 6 matching bases. CDR3 length: 15 residues. V lost 5 bases to trimming and J lost 0 bases, with 12 bases between them. CDR1 and CDR2 (germline): MNHEY, SMNVEV (reference sequence). The CDR3 bases are TGTGCCAGCAGTCCGCGACAGGCAAGCACAGATACGCAGTATTTT. It yields the protein CASSPRQASTDTQYF.

The chain combines TRBV28 with TRBJ1-4, with TRBD1 identical over 8 bases. With V trimmed by 3 bases and J by 8 bases, 8 bases remained unmatched. The CDR3 consists of 15 residues. Germline V lookup: CDR1 MDHEN, CDR2 SYDVKM. DNA for the CDR3: TGTGCCAGCAGTTTCTCCGGACAGGGCGGAGAAAAACTGTTTTTT. Its protein product is CASSFSGQGGEKLFF.

This clone was observed a handful of times. V and J are TRBV7-2 and TRBJ2-3; 8 bases are shared with TRBD2. Germline lookup yields CDR1 SGHTA and CDR2 FQGNSA. This CDR3 contains 16 residues. Losses at the gene ends were 2 bases for V and 2 bases for J; bases not matched to a gene: 6. The CDR3 loop reads CASSLRTGGNTDTQYF. CDR3 sequence (DNA): TGTGCCAGCAGCTTAAGAACGGGAGGGAACACAGATACGCAGTATTTT.

This clone occurred once. V usage is TRBV30 and J usage is TRBJ2-5; weak D call: TRBD1 (5 bases). The CDR3 has 12 residues. Trimming pared 2 bases from V and 7 bases from J, leaving 11 bases between. Germline values: CDR1 GTSNPN, CDR2 SVGIG (reference sequence). CDR3 loop: CAWSPTQGTQYF. CDR3 in DNA: TGTGCCTGGAGTCCCACCCAGGGGACCCAGTACTTC.

The chain uses TRBV6-5 and TRBJ1-1; 7 bases map to TRBD1. This CDR3 comprises 14 residues. V was pared by 5 bases and J by 2 bases, with 5 bases of the junction left unmatched. Germline lookup yields CDR1 MNHEY and CDR2 SVGAGI. CDR3 residues: CASSGQGGNTEAFF. CDR3 bases: TGTGCCAGCAGTGGGCAGGGGGGAAACACTGAAGCTTTCTTT.

This clone was observed a single time. CDR3 protein: CASSSLGAPGYNEQFF. Written as DNA, the CDR3 is TGTGCCAGCAGTTCCCTAGGGGCCCCGGGTTACAATGAGCAGTTCTTC. The gene calls are TRBV27 and TRBJ2-1; D might be TRBD1 (5 bases). Between the trimmed V and J ends, which lost 4 bases and 4 bases, there was a span of 17 bases. The germline gives CDR1 MNHEY, CDR2 SMNVEV (reference sequence). CDR3 length: 16 residues.

The chain combines TRBV10-3 with TRBJ2-2; D unclear. Trimming shortened V by 7 bases and J by 0 bases, and 9 bases separated the two germline ends. The CDR3 length is 14 residues. Germline V CDR1 and CDR2: ENHRY, SYGVKD. In DNA form, the CDR3 reads TGTGCCATCAATCGGAGAGCGAACACCGGGGAGCTGTTTTTT. Its translation: CAINRRANTGELFF.

The chain combines TRBV27 with TRBJ1-1, with 7 bases that match TRBD1. Germline trimming cut 6 bases from V and 5 bases from J; bases unmatched to any gene: 6. CDR3 length: 13 residues. Germline loops: CDR1 MNHEY, CDR2 SMNVEV (reference sequence). CDR3 sequence: CASSTTGRTEAFF. In nucleotides, the CDR3 is TGTGCCAGCAGCACGACAGGGCGAACTGAAGCTTTCTTT.